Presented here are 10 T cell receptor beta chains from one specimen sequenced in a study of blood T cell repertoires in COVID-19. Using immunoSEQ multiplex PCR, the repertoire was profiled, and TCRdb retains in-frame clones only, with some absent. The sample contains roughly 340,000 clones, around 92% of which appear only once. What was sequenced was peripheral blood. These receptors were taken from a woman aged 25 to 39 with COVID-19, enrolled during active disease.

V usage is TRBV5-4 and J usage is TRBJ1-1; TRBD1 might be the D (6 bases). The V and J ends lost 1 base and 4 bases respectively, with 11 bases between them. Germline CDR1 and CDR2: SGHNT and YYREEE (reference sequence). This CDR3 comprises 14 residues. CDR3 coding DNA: TGTGCCAGCAGCTTGAACAGGGATAGCACTGAAGCTTTCTTT. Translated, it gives CASSLNRDSTEAFF.

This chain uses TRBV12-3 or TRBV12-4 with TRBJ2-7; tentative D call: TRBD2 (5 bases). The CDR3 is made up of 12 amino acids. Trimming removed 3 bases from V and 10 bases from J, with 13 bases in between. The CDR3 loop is CASSLAGVKQYF. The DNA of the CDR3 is TGTGCCAGCAGTTTGGCCGGGGTTAAACAGTACTTC.

The CDR3 region is CAWSVQENEKLFF. The CDR3 nucleotides are TGTGCCTGGAGTGTACAGGAAAATGAAAAACTGTTTTTT. The V call is TRBV30, the J call TRBJ1-4; maybe TRBD1 (5 bases). The CDR3 spans 13 residues. With 0 bases removed from V and 5 bases from J, the gap between germline ends came to 7 bases. The germline V gene encodes CDR1 GTSNPN and CDR2 SVGIG (reference sequence). The full variable domain, with the rest looked up from reference TRBV30 and TRBJ1-4, is SQTIHQWPATLVQPVGSPLSLECTVEGTSNPNLYWYRQAAGRGLQLLFYSVGIGQISSEVPQNLSASRPQDRQFILSSKKLLLSDSGFYLCAWSVQENEKLFFGSGTQLSVL.

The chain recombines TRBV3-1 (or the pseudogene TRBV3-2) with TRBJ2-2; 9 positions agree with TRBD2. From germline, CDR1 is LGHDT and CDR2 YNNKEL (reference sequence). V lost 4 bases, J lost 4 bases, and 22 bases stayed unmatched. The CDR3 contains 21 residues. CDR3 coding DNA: TGTGCCAGCAGCCCCCCCCCTGGTACTAGCGGGCCTCGGTCGGGCACCGGGGAGCTGTTTTTT. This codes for CASSPPPGTSGPRSGTGELFF.

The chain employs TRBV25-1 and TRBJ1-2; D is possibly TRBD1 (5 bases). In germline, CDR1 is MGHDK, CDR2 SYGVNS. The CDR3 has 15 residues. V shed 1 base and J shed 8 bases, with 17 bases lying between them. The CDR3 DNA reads TGTGCCAGCAGTGAATGGGTAGCAGGGAAGGAAGGCTACACCTTC. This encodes CASSEWVAGKEGYTF.

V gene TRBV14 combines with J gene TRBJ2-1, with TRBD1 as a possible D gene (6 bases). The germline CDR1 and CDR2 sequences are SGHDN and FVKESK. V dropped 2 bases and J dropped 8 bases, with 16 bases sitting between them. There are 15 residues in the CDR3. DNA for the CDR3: TGTGCCAGCAGCCAACTCGGCAGGGGAGCCGATGAGCAGTTCTTC. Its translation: CASSQLGRGADEQFF.

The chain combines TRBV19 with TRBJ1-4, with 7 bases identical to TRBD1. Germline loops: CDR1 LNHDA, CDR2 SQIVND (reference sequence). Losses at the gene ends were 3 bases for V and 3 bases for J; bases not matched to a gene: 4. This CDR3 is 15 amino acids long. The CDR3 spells CASSMIGTANEKLFF. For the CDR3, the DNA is TGTGCCAGTAGTATGATCGGGACAGCTAATGAAAAACTGTTTTTT.

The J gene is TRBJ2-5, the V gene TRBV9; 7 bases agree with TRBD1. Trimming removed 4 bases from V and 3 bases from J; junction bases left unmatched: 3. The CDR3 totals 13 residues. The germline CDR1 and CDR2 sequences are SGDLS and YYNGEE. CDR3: CASSLQGKETQYF. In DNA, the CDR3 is TGTGCCAGCAGCTTACAGGGGAAAGAGACCCAGTACTTC.

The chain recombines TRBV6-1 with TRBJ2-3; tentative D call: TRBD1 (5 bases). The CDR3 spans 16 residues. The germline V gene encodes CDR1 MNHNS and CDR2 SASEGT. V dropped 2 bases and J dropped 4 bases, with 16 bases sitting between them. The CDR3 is CASSESWGRAADTQYF. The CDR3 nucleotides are TGTGCCAGCAGTGAATCGTGGGGCAGGGCGGCAGATACGCAGTATTTT.

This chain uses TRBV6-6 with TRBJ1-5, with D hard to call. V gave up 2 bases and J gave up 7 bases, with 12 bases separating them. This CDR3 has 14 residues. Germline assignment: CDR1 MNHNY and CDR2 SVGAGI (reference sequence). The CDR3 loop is CASSYGREGQPQHF. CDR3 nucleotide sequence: TGTGCCAGCAGTTACGGGAGAGAAGGGCAGCCCCAGCATTTT.